The T cell receptor beta chain described here comes from a study of PD-1 blockade in classical Hodgkin lymphoma. Every single patient, without exception, relapsed after autologous stem cell transplantation, and brentuximab vedotin exposure varied. Losses at the gene ends were 8 bases for V and 4 bases for J; bases not matched to a gene: 4. This CDR3 is built from 12 residues. Germline CDR1 MDHEN, CDR2 SYDVKM. Method: immunoSEQ multiplex PCR; TCRdb's copy keeps in-frame clones and lacks some. The table includes some 84,000 clones, over 90% detected once. Comment on this clone: As yet, its antigen is unknown.

Study results and caveats: By C4D1 there was a significant rise in CD4+ TCR diversity but not in CD8+ TCR diversity.

The V gene is TRBV28, the J gene TRBJ1-1; 7 bases match TRBD1. This TCR was recovered from a human donor with classical Hodgkin lymphoma. The material was peripheral blood mononuclear cells (PBMCs), obtained before the second cycle of nivolumab. The CDR3 DNA reads TGTGCCAGCGCGACAGGGCCCACTGAAGCTTTCTTT. Encoded protein: CASATGPTEAFF.